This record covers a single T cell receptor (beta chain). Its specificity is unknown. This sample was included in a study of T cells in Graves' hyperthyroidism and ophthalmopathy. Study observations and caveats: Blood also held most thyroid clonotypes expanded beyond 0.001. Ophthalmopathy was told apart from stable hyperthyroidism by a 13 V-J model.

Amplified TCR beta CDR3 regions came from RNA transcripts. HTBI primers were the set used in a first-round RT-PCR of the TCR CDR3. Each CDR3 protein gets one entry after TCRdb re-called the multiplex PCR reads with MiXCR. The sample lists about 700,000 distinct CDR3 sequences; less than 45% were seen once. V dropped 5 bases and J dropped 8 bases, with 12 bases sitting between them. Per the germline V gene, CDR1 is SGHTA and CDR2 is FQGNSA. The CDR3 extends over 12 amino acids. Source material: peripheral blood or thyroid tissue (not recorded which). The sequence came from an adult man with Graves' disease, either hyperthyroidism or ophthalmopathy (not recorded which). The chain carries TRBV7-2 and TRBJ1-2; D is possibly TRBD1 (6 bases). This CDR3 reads CASSQLDRGYTF. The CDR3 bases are TGTGCCAGCAGCCAACTAGACAGGGGCTACACCTTC.